Listed below are T cell receptor beta chains from one sample, sequenced in a study of shared clonotypes between healthy human individuals. Produced via immunoSEQ multiplex PCR; TCRdb's table is partial and in-frame only. The data show approximately 600,000 clones, approximately 95% seen once. The sample consisted of naive CD8+ T cells sorted from blood. The receptors here all came from a woman aged 25 to 39 in good health. Both conserved end residues are part of each CDR3. D genes are given only for firm matches. Size values are once, few and many counts, or a class for expanded clones, and some rows have none.

>NA|TRBJ2-1|TRBV7-2|NA
CASSLAKGYEQFF
TGTGCCAGCAGCTTAGCGAAGGGCTATGAGCAGTTCTTC
>NA|TRBJ2-3|TRBV19|NA
CASGHRGDTQYF
TGTGCCAGTGGCCACCGAGGGGATACGCAGTATTTT
>NA|TRBJ2-5|TRBV5-1|NA
CASSFQETQYF
TGCGCCAGCAGCTTCCAAGAGACCCAGTACTTC
>NA|TRBJ2-7|TRBV13|NA
CASSLNNGGLAEQYF
TGTGCCAGCAGCTTAAACAATGGGGGGTTGGCCGAGCAGTACTTC
>TRBD2|TRBJ2-1|TRBV13|NA
CASSLKREFYNEQFF
TGTGCCAGCAGTTTGAAGCGGGAGTTCTACAATGAGCAGTTCTTC
>NA|TRBJ2-7|TRBV27|NA
CASSTRTTYEQYF
TGTGCCAGCAGTACTCGGACCACCTACGAGCAGTACTTC
>NA|TRBJ2-7|TRBV6-5|NA
CASSYGETPGGQYF
TGTGCCAGCAGCTACGGGGAAACCCCCGGGGGGCAGTACTTC
>NA|TRBJ1-3|TRBV1|once
CTSSQQGKPSGNTIYF
TGCACCAGCAGCCAACAGGGGAAACCCTCTGGAAACACCATATATTTT
>NA|TRBJ1-2|TRBV11-3|NA
CASSLDRRGYTF
TGTGCCAGCAGCTTAGATCGTCGGGGCTACACCTTC
>NA|TRBJ1-1|TRBV5-1|NA
CASTLDGRNIFYTEAFF
TGCGCCAGCACCCTCGACGGCAGGAACATCTTCTACACTGAAGCTTTCTTT
>NA|TRBJ2-1|TRBV21-1|NA
CASSNIVPPHSDNEQFF
TGTGCCAGCAGCAACATAGTCCCCCCTCATTCCGACAATGAGCAGTTCTTC
>NA|TRBJ2-3|TRBV7-9|NA
CASSPDASTDTQYF
TGTGCCAGCAGCCCAGACGCTAGCACAGATACGCAGTATTTT
>TRBD1|TRBJ1-1|TRBV7-9|NA
CAIEAWDSSNTEAFF
TGTGCCATCGAGGCTTGGGACAGTTCGAACACTGAAGCTTTCTTT
>NA|TRBJ2-3|TRBV19|NA
CASTHDGNTDTQYF
TGTGCCAGTACCCATGACGGGAACACAGATACGCAGTATTTT
>NA|TRBJ2-7|TRBV28|NA
CASSLWGAQGYEQYF
TGTGCCAGCAGTCTTTGGGGGGCGCAGGGCTACGAGCAGTACTTC
>TRBD2|TRBJ2-1|TRBV30|once
CALAEYNEQFF
TGTGCCCTAGCGGAGTACAATGAGCAGTTCTTC
>NA|TRBJ2-3|TRBV28|NA
CASSFHRDTDTQYF
TGTGCCAGCAGTTTCCATAGGGACACAGATACGCAGTATTTT
>NA|TRBJ1-1|TRBV9|NA
CASSVGMGEEAFF
TGTGCCAGCAGCGTAGGAATGGGAGAGGAAGCTTTCTTT
>TRBD1|TRBJ2-7|TRBV19|NA
CASSSGTGEYEQYF
TGTGCCAGTAGTTCCGGGACAGGGGAGTACGAGCAGTACTTC
>TRBD1|TRBJ1-5|TRBV11-2|NA
CASSPGQGEARQPQHF
TGTGCCAGCAGCCCCGGACAGGGGGAGGCCAGGCAGCCCCAGCATTTT
>TRBD1|TRBJ2-5|TRBV27|NA
CASSPQGLSHTTETQYF
TGTGCCAGCAGTCCACAGGGGCTTAGCCACACTACGGAGACCCAGTACTTC
>TRBD1|TRBJ1-5|TRBV6-7|NA
CASSRRDSHPHQPQHF
TGTGCCAGCAGCCGACGGGACAGCCATCCCCATCAGCCCCAGCATTTT
>NA|TRBJ2-2|TRBV15|NA
CATSPGGSGELFF
TGTGCCACCAGCCCCGGAGGTTCCGGGGAGCTGTTTTTT
>NA|TRBJ2-5|TRBV11-2|once
CASSFWTERETQYF
TGTGCCAGCAGCTTCTGGACGGAGCGGGAGACCCAGTACTTC
>NA|TRBJ2-2|TRBV7-9|NA
CASSFKRTGELFF
TGTGCCAGCAGCTTCAAAAGGACCGGGGAGCTGTTTTTT
>TRBD2|TRBJ2-3|TRBV28|NA
CASSLTSGDPADTQYF
TGTGCCAGCAGTTTAACTAGCGGAGATCCCGCTGATACGCAGTATTTT
>NA|TRBJ2-7|TRBV27|NA
CASSFGQSYEQYF
TGTGCCAGCAGTTTTGGCCAATCCTACGAGCAGTACTTC
>TRBD2|TRBJ2-7|TRBV27|NA
CASSPFSGIPYEQYF
TGTGCCAGCAGTCCCTTTAGCGGGATACCCTACGAGCAGTACTTC
>TRBD2|TRBJ2-4|TRBV9|once
CATAGGNIQYF
TGTGCCACCGCGGGGGGTAACATTCAGTACTTC
>NA|TRBJ1-1|TRBV19|NA
CASSIETYHTEAFF
TGTGCCAGTAGTATAGAAACATACCACACTGAAGCTTTCTTT
>NA|TRBJ2-1|TRBV7-9|NA
CATRDTFNEQFF
TGTGCCACCCGGGACACCTTCAATGAGCAGTTCTTC
>NA|TRBJ2-7|TRBV5-5|once
CASSLFLSAYEQYF
TGTGCCAGCAGCTTGTTTCTAAGCGCCTACGAGCAGTACTTC
>NA|TRBJ1-4|TRBV4-1|NA
CASSHVYRSPNEKLFF
TGCGCCAGCAGCCACGTGTACAGGTCGCCTAATGAAAAACTGTTTTTT
>NA|TRBJ1-4|TRBV5-8|NA
CASSVGGIEKLFF
TGTGCCAGCAGTGTGGGAGGGATTGAAAAACTGTTTTTT
>TRBD1|TRBJ2-1|TRBV28|NA
CASSRQGFFEQFF
TGTGCCAGCAGCCGACAGGGTTTTTTCGAGCAGTTCTTC
>NA|TRBJ2-7|TRBV6-1|NA
CASSEALARSYEQYF
TGTGCCAGCAGTGAAGCCCTAGCGCGATCCTACGAGCAGTACTTC
>TRBD2|TRBJ2-3|TRBV2|NA
CASSVSGSGGDTQYF
TGTGCCAGCAGTGTGAGCGGGAGTGGGGGAGATACGCAGTATTTT
>NA|TRBJ1-1|TRBV9|once
CASSDSSAEANTEAFF
TGTGCCAGCAGCGACTCTAGCGCAGAAGCAAACACTGAAGCTTTCTTT
>NA|TRBJ1-1|TRBV5-6|NA
CASSLDRPLNTEAFF
TGTGCCAGCAGCTTGGACAGGCCCCTGAACACTGAAGCTTTCTTT
>TRBD1|TRBJ1-3|TRBV13|NA
CASSRRGAGNTIYF
TGTGCCAGCAGCCGCAGGGGGGCTGGAAACACCATATATTTT
>TRBD2|TRBJ2-1|TRBV23-1|NA
CASSQSLAATGYNEQFF
TGCGCCAGCAGTCAGTCACTAGCGGCTACCGGCTACAATGAGCAGTTCTTC
>NA|TRBJ2-7|TRBV7-9|NA
CASSLGSYEQYF
TGTGCCAGCAGCTTAGGATCGTACGAGCAGTACTTC
>NA|TRBJ2-7|TRBV5-6|NA
CASSGRGFSGAPYF
TGTGCCAGCAGCGGAAGGGGTTTCTCAGGGGCGCCTTACTTC
>TRBD1|TRBJ2-7|TRBV27|once
CASSSGTGGYEQYF
TGTGCCAGCAGTTCTGGGACAGGGGGCTACGAGCAGTACTTC
>NA|TRBJ2-2|TRBV19|NA
CASSILGQFAGELFF
TGTGCCAGTAGTATCCTTGGACAGTTTGCCGGGGAGCTGTTTTTT
>NA|TRBJ1-1|TRBV27|NA
CASSFLGQNTEAFF
TGTGCCAGCAGTTTCCTGGGACAGAACACTGAAGCTTTCTTT
>TRBD1|TRBJ2-1|TRBV4-2|NA
CASSQDGQTGDVFQRNNEQFF
TGTGCCAGCAGCCAAGATGGCCAGACAGGGGACGTTTTTCAGCGTAATAATGAGCAGTTCTTC
>NA|TRBJ1-1|TRBV19|once
CASSMGTMNTEAFF
TGTGCCAGTAGTATGGGAACGATGAACACTGAAGCTTTCTTT
>NA|TRBJ2-1|TRBV28|NA
CASSRESYNEQFF
TGTGCCAGTTCGAGGGAGTCCTACAATGAGCAGTTCTTC
>NA|TRBJ2-2|TRBV5-1|NA
CASSPSWRSTGELFF
TGCGCCAGCAGCCCTTCATGGAGGTCCACCGGGGAGCTGTTTTTT
>NA|TRBJ2-7|TRBV5-6|few
CASSYREYEQYF
TGTGCCAGCAGCTACCGGGAGTACGAGCAGTACTTC
>NA|TRBJ1-1|TRBV28|NA
CASSLSPMNTEAFF
TGTGCCAGCAGTTTATCCCCTATGAACACTGAAGCTTTCTTT
>TRBD1|TRBJ2-3|TRBV7-9|NA
CASSLDRGVDTQYF
TGTGCCAGCAGCTTGGACAGGGGAGTCGATACGCAGTATTTT
>NA|TRBJ1-1|TRBV9|NA
CASSALQGANTEAFF
TGTGCCAGCAGCGCCCTACAGGGCGCGAACACTGAAGCTTTCTTT
>NA|TRBJ1-4|TRBV28|NA
CASSWRTTNEKLFF
TGTGCCAGCAGCTGGCGCACAACTAATGAAAAACTGTTTTTT
>NA|TRBJ1-2|TRBV9|once
CASSALYGYTF
TGTGCCAGCAGCGCCCTATATGGCTACACCTTC